This TCR beta chain appears in the sequencing data of a study of shared clonotypes between healthy human individuals. Study as a whole: Serving as donors were a couple of women and a few men, whose ages spanned 18 to 49. Study-wide points: Enrolling few donors narrowed the genetic and exposure-history diversity that was represented.

Healthy adults negative for HIV, lacking recent acute infections or vaccinations, served as donors. V lost 1 base, J lost 0 bases, and 7 bases lay in between. Germline values: CDR1 SGHTA, CDR2 FQGNSA. This CDR3 spans 14 amino acids. Assay used: immunoSEQ multiplex PCR; TCRdb lists only in-frame clones, some missing. Here the sample spans about 560,000 clones, around 80% being singletons. On this clone itself: Its antigen is undetermined. This CDR3 is also generated by other DNA sequences in the sample.

The receptor's source is a woman in her thirties or forties in good health. Some clones in this sample may be carry-over from other donors' samples. Sequencing was carried out using PBMCs. V usage is TRBV7-2 and J usage is TRBJ2-7, with no clear D. CDR3 DNA sequence: TGTGCCAGCAGCTTAGTGGTAAGCTCCTACGAGCAGTACTTC. This sequence encodes CASSLVVSSYEQYF.